Below, 5 T cell receptor beta chains from the same sample are listed, as sequenced in a study of response to subunit inactivated influenza vaccine. TCRdb ran MiXCR on the RT-PCR reads and lists one entry per CDR3 protein. The sample carries more than 700,000 distinct CDR3 sequences, about 20% recorded once. The sample was PBMCs from blood, taken around 5 days after vaccination. These receptors all come from a man in his fifties or sixties who received an inactivated influenza vaccine.

V gene TRBV7-9 combines with J gene TRBJ2-2; no reliable D call. CDR3 size: 14 residues. Germline V gives CDR1 SEHNR, CDR2 FQNEAQ (reference sequence). Trimming stripped 4 bases from V and 7 bases from J, with 13 bases between. The CDR3 DNA follows: TGTGCCAGCAGCTACAGCACAGCGCGCGGGGAGCTGTTTTTT. Translation gives CASSYSTARGELFF.

About this clonotype: Germline and junction disagree at one end, which may indicate a read error. The chain uses TRBV18 and TRBJ2-7; 11 nucleotides match TRBD1. The CDR3 has 14 amino acids. Germline CDR1 is KGHSH and CDR2 is LQKENI. The CDR3 DNA reads TGTGCCAGCTCCCGAGGACAGGGGGCGAACGAGCAATACTTC. Translating it yields CASSRGQGANEQYF.

This clonotype was seen more than once but under ten times. This chain joins TRBV20-1 and TRBJ2-4; 9 bases match TRBD2. This CDR3 has 13 amino acids. Germline V gene sequence: CDR1 DFQATT, CDR2 SNEGSKA (reference sequence). V was pared by 7 bases and J by 2 bases, with 3 bases of the junction left unmatched. The CDR3 sequence: CSGLAGTKNIQYF. CDR3 coding DNA: TGCAGTGGTCTAGCGGGGACCAAAAACATTCAGTACTTC.

The chain joins TRBV28 to TRBJ1-5; no firm D call. This CDR3 is built from 11 residues. In germline, CDR1 is MDHEN, CDR2 SYDVKM. V dropped 6 bases and J dropped 10 bases, with 10 bases sitting between them. The CDR3 nucleotides are TGTGCCAGCAGCTCCATCGGCCCCCAGCATTTT. It yields the protein CASSSIGPQHF.

This clonotype was detected only a few times. The chain has TRBV7-9 and TRBJ2-3, with 10 bases that match TRBD1. Germline V CDR1 and CDR2: SEHNR, FQNEAQ (reference sequence). CDR3 length equals 14 residues. With 5 bases clipped from V and 13 bases from J, the junction kept 12 bases outside the gene matches. CDR3 sequence (DNA): TGTGCCAGCAGCCAGGGAGGATTGGACAGGGGGAAGTATTTT. It encodes CASSQGGLDRGKYF.